This record looks at one TCR beta chain sequence and its context. Its antigen remains unidentified. Germline CDR1 is SNHLY and CDR2 is FYNNEI. The CDR3 is 14 amino acids. V was clipped by 3 bases and J by 0 bases, with 8 bases between them. These data belong to a study of T cells after yellow fever vaccination. Overall study context: With SMART-Seq v4 Ultra Low Input, the fractions containing low cell numbers were prepared. Overall study results and limits: Reappearing after the booster were most of the clones from primary vaccination (less than 98% CD4, roughly 86% CD8).

MiXCR, applied by TCRdb to the 5' RACE reads, yields one record per CDR3 protein. The table records approximately 550,000 distinct CDR3 sequences, approximately 21% of them present only once. The specimen comprised PBMCs, sampled 15 days after the yellow fever booster vaccination. The sequence derives from a young man who received the YFV17D yellow fever vaccine. This chain joins TRBV2 and TRBJ2-5; tentative D call: TRBD1 (5 bases). The CDR3 spells CASSETVYQETQYF. In DNA, the CDR3 is TGTGCCAGCAGTGAGACAGTGTACCAAGAGACCCAGTACTTC.